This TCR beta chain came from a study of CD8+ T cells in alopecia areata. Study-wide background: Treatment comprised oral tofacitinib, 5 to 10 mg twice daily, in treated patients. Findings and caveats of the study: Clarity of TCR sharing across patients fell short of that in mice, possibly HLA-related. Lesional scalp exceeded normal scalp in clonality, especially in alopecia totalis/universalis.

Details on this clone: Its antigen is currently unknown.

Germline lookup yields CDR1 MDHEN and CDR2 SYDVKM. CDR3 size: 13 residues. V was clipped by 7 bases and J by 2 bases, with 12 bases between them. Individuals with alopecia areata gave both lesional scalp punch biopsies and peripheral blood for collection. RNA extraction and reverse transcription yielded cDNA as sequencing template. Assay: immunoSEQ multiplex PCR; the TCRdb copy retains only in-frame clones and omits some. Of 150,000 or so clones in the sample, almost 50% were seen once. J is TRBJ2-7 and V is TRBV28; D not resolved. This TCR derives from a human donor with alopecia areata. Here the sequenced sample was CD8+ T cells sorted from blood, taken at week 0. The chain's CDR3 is CASTAAETYEQYF. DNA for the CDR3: TGTGCCAGCACCGCCGCAGAGACCTACGAGCAGTACTTC. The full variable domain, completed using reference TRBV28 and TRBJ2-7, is DVKVTQSSRYLVKRTGEKVFLECVQDMDHENMFWYRQDPGLGLRLIYFSYDVKMKEKGDIPEGYSVSREKKERFSLILESASTNQTSMYLCASTAAETYEQYFGPGTRLTVT.